Sequencing of this TCR beta chain was carried out in a study of cytomegalovirus exposure and HLA in healthy donors. In the study overall: As an earlier analysis found, 150 million to 200 million T cells yielded 117 million unique TCR beta sequences.

Both 60 Vbeta primers and 13 Jbeta primers went into the PCR. Using immunoSEQ multiplex PCR, the repertoire was profiled, and TCRdb retains in-frame clones only, with some absent. The sample lists about 65,000 clones, around four fifths occurring once. Comment on this clone: Its antigen is as yet unknown.

Study-wide results and limits: The study assumed roughly uniform donor sequencing depth for presence/absence analyses. TCR beta V segments were, for the most part, productive about 87% or about 30% of the time in an earlier analysis. Reports described diagnosis of cytomegalovirus status by the classifier as highly specific and sensitive.

What was sequenced was PBMCs. The receptor was isolated from a girl aged 10-17 years in good health and CMV-seropositive.

The CDR3 reads CASRPRGSYNSPLHF. The CDR3 DNA follows: TGTGCCAGCAGGCCCAGGGGCTCCTATAATTCACCCCTCCACTTT. The rearrangement links TRBV25-1 to TRBJ1-6; D possibly corresponds to TRBD1 (6 bases). V was pared by 6 bases and J by 0 bases, with 9 bases between. There are 15 residues in the CDR3. In germline, CDR1 is MGHDK, CDR2 SYGVNS. The full variable domain, in which reference TRBV25-1 and TRBJ1-6 provide the parts outside the CDR3, is EADIYQTPRYLVIGTGKKITLECSQTMGHDKMYWYQQDPGMELHLIHYSYGVNSTEKGDLSSESTVSRIRTEHFPLTLESARPSHTSQYLCASRPRGSYNSPLHFGNGTRLTVT.